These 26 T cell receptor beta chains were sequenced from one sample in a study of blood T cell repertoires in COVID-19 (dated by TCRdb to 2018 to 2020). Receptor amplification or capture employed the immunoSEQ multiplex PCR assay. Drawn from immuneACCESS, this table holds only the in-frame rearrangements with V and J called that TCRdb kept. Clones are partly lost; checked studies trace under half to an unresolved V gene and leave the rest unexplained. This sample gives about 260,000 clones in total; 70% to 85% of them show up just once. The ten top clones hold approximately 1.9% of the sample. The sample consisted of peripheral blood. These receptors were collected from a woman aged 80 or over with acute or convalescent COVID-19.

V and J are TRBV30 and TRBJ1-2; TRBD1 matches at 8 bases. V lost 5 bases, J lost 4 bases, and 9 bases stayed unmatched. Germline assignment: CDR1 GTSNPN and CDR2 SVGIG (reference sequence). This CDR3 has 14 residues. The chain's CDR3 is CAWDRTGMTYGYTF. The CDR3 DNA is TGTGCCTGGGACAGGACAGGGATGACCTATGGCTACACCTTC.

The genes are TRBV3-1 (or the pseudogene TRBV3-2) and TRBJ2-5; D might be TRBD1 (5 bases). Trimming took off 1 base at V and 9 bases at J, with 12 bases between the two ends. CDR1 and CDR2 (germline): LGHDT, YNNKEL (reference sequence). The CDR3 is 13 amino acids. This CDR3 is CASSQAYKGPQYF. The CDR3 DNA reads TGTGCCAGCAGCCAAGCCTATAAGGGGCCCCAGTACTTC.

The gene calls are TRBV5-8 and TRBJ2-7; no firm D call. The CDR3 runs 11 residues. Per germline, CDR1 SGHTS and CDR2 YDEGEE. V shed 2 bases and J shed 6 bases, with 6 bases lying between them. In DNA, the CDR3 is TGTGCCAGCAGCTTATCTTTCGAGCAGTACTTC. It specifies CASSLSFEQYF.

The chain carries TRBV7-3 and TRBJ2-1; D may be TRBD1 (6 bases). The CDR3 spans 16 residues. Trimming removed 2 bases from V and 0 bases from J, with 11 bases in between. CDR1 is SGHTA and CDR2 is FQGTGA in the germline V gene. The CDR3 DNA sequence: TGTGCCAGCAGCTTAGGCAGGGGCGCCTCCTACAATGAGCAGTTCTTC. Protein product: CASSLGRGASYNEQFF.

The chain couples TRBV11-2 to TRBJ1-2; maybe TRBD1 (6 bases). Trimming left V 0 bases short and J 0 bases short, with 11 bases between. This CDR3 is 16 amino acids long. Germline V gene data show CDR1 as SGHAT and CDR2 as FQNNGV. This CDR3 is CASSLEGARANYGYTF. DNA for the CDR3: TGTGCCAGCAGCTTAGAGGGGGCGCGGGCTAACTATGGCTACACCTTC.

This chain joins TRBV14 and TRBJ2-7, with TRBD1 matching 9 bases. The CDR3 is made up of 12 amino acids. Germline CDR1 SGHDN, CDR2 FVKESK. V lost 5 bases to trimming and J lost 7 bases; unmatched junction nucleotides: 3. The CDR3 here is CASSTGQGEQYF. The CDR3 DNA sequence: TGTGCCAGCAGCACGGGACAGGGAGAGCAGTACTTC. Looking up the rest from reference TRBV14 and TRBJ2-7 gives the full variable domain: EAGVTQFPSHSVIEKGQTVTLRCDPISGHDNLYWYRRVMGKEIKFLLHFVKESKQDESGMPNNRFLAERTGGTYSTLKVQPAELEDSGVYFCASSTGQGEQYFGPGTRLTVT.

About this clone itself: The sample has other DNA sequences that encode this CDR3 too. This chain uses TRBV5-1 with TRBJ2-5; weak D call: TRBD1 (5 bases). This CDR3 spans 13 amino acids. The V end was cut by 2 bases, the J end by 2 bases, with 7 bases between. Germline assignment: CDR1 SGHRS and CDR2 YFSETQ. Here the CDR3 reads CASSLRGQETQYF. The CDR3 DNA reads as TGCGCCAGCAGCTTAAGGGGACAAGAGACCCAGTACTTC.

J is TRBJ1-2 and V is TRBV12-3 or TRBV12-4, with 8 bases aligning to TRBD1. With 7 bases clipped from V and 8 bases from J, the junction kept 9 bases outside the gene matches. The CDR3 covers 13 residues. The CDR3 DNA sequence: TGTGCCAGCACCGAGGACAGGGTGCAAGGCTACACCTTC. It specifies CASTEDRVQGYTF.

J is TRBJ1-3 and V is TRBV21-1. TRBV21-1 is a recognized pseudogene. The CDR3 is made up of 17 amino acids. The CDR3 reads CASSKDVAGTTGDTIYF. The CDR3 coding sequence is TGTGCCAGCAGCAAAGATGTTGCGGGTACCACCGGGGACACCATATATTTT.

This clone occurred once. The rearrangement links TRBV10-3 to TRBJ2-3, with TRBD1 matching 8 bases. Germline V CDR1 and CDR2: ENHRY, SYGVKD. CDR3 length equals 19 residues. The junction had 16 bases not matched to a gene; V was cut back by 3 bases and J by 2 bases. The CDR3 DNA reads TGTGCCATCAGTGACCCGGGCGCTAAACAGGGGGGAATCACAGATACGCAGTATTTT. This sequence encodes CAISDPGAKQGGITDTQYF.

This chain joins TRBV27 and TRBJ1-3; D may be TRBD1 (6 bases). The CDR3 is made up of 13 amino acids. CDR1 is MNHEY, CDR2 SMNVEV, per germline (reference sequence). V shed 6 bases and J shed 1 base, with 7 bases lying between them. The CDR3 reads CASSTGSGNTIYF. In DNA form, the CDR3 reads TGTGCCAGCAGCACAGGGTCTGGAAACACCATATATTTT.

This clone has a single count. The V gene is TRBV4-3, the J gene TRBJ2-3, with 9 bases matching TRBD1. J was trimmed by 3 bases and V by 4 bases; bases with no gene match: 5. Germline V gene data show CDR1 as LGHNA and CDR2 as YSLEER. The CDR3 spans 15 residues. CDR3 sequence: CASSLKGQGTDTQYF. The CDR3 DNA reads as TGCGCCAGCAGCCTAAAGGGACAGGGTACAGATACGCAGTATTTT.

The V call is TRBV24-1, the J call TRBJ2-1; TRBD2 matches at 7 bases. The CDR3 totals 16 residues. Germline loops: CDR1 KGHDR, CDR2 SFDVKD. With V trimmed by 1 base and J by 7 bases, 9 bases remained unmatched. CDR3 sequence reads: CATSDFRAGDMNEQFF. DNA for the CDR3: TGTGCCACCAGTGATTTTCGGGCGGGAGACATGAATGAGCAGTTCTTC.

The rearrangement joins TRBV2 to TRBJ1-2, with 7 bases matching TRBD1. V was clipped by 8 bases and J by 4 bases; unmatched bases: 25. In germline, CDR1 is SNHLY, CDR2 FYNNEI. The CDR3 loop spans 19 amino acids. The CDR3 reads CASLGRGPGQKRGGYGYTF. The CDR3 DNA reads TGTGCCAGCCTCGGGAGAGGACCGGGACAGAAACGGGGAGGCTATGGCTACACCTTC.

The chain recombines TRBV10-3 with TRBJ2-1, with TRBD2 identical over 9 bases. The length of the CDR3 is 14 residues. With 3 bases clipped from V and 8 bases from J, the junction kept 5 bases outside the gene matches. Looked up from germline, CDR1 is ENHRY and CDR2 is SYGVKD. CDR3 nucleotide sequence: TGTGCCATCAGTGAAAGGACTAGCGAGGATGAGCAGTTCTTC. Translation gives CAISERTSEDEQFF.

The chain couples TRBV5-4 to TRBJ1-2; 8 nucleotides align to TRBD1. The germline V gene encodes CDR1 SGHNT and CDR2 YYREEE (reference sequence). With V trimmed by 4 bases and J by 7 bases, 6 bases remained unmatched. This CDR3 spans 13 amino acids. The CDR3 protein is CASSPTGQGGYTF. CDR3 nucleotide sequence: TGTGCCAGCAGCCCCACCGGACAGGGTGGCTACACCTTC.

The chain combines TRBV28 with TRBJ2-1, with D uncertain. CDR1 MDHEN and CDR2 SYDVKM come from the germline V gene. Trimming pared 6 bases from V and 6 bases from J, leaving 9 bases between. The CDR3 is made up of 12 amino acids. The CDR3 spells CASSPAGNEQFF. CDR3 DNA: TGTGCCAGCAGCCCTGCCGGCAATGAGCAGTTCTTC.

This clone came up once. CDR3 DNA: TGTGCCAGCAGCCCAGGACACAGGGGAGATACGCAGTATTTT. As protein: CASSPGHRGDTQYF. This sequence joins TRBV7-2 and TRBJ2-3, with 7 bases aligning to TRBD1. With 5 bases clipped from V and 5 bases from J, the junction kept 7 bases outside the gene matches. Germline V gene data show CDR1 as SGHTA and CDR2 as FQGNSA. The CDR3 loop spans 14 amino acids.

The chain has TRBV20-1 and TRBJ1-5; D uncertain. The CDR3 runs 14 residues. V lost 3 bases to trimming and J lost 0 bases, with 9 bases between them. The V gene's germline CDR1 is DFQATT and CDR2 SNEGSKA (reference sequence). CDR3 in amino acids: CSASYTGSNQPQHF. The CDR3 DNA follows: TGCAGTGCTAGTTATACGGGTAGCAATCAGCCCCAGCATTTT.

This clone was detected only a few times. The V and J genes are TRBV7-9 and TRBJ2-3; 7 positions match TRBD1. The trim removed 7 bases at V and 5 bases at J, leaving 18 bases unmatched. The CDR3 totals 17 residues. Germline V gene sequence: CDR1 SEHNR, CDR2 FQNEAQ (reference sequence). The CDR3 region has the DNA TGTGCCAGCACCGAGGGGCTCCGACAGGGTAGTAGAGATACGCAGTATTTT. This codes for CASTEGLRQGSRDTQYF.

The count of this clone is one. The CDR3 loop is CASSPETGEVYGYTF. CDR3 in DNA: TGTGCCAGCAGTCCCGAGACAGGGGAAGTGTATGGCTACACCTTC. The genes are TRBV7-2 and TRBJ1-2; TRBD1 matches 8 bases. The junction had 11 bases not matched to a gene; V was cut back by 6 bases and J by 5 bases. The CDR3 has 15 amino acids. CDR1 SGHTA and CDR2 FQGNSA come from the germline V gene.

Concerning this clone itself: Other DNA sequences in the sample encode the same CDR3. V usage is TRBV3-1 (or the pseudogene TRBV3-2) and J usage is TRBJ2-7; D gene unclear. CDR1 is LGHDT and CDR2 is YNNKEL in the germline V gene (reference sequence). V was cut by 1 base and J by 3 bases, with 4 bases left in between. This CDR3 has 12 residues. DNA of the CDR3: TGTGCCAGCAGCCAAGCAGGCTACGAGCAGTACTTC. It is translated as CASSQAGYEQYF.

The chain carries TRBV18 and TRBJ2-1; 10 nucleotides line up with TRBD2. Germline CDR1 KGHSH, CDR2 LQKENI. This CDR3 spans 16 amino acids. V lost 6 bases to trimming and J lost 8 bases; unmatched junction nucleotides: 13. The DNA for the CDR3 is TGTGCCAGCTCTCTCGTGACGACTAGCGGGCTCCATGAGCAGTTCTTC. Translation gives CASSLVTTSGLHEQFF.

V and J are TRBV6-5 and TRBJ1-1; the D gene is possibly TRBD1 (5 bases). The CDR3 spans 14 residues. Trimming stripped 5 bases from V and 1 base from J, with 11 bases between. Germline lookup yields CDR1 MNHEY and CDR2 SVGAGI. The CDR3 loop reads CASSRTTGNTEAFF. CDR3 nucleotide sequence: TGTGCCAGCAGTAGGACCACAGGGAACACTGAAGCTTTCTTT.

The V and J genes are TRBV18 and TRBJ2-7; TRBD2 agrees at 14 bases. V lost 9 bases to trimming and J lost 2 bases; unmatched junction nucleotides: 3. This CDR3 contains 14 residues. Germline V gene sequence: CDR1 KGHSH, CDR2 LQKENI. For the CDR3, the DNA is TGTGCCAGTTCGGGACTAGCGGGGGCCTACGAGCAGTACTTC. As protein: CASSGLAGAYEQYF.

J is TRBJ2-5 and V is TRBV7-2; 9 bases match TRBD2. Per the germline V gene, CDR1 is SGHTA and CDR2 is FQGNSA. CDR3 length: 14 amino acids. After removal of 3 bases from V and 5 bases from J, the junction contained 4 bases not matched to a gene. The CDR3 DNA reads TGTGCCAGCAGCTTTGCGGGGGGGGGCGAGACCCAGTACTTC. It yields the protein CASSFAGGGETQYF.